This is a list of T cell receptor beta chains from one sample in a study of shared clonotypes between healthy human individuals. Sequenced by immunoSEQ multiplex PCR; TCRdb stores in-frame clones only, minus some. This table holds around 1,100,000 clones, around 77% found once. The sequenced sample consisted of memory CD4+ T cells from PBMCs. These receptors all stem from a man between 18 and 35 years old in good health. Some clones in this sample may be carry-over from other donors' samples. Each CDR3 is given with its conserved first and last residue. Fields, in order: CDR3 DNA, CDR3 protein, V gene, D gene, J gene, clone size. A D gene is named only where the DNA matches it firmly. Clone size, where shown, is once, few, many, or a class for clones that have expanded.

cdr3_nt: TGCAGCGTGGCAAAGGGACAAGAGGCCTACGAGCAGTACTTC
cdr3_aa: CSVAKGQEAYEQYF
v_call: TRBV29-1
d_call: -
j_call: TRBJ2-7
clone_size: -

cdr3_nt: TGTGCCAGCAGCTTAGATGGGACAGGGTACGAGCAGTACTTC
cdr3_aa: CASSLDGTGYEQYF
v_call: TRBV7-2
d_call: TRBD1
j_call: TRBJ2-7
clone_size: many

cdr3_nt: TGTGCCAGCAGTGGTCTAGGCCTCCAAGAGACCCAGTACTTC
cdr3_aa: CASSGLGLQETQYF
v_call: TRBV28
d_call: -
j_call: TRBJ2-5
clone_size: -

cdr3_nt: TGTGCCAGCATCCTCAGGGGGCGGCCGTTAGCTGAAGCTTTCTTT
cdr3_aa: CASILRGRPLAEAFF
v_call: TRBV6-1
d_call: TRBD1
j_call: TRBJ1-1
clone_size: -

cdr3_nt: TGTGCCAGCAGCTTAGGGTTCCCCAACTTTCAGTACTTC
cdr3_aa: CASSLGFPNFQYF
v_call: TRBV7-2
d_call: -
j_call: TRBJ2-5
clone_size: -

cdr3_nt: TGTGCCAGCATGGTAGCTAATGAAAAACTGTTTTTT
cdr3_aa: CASMVANEKLFF
v_call: TRBV2
d_call: -
j_call: TRBJ1-4
clone_size: -

cdr3_nt: TGTGCCAGCAGCTTAGTCTTTTGGGGGCCCGGACAGGGGGCGGCCCAGTACTTC
cdr3_aa: CASSLVFWGPGQGAAQYF
v_call: TRBV11-2
d_call: TRBD1
j_call: TRBJ2-5
clone_size: -

cdr3_nt: TGCGCCAGCACCTTGGATAGGCTAGATCTAGGCGGGGAGCTGTTTTTT
cdr3_aa: CASTLDRLDLGGELFF
v_call: TRBV5-1
d_call: -
j_call: TRBJ2-2
clone_size: few

cdr3_nt: TGTGCCAGCAGTCCGTCCGGGAATAATGAAAAACTGTTTTTT
cdr3_aa: CASSPSGNNEKLFF
v_call: TRBV9
d_call: -
j_call: TRBJ1-4
clone_size: few

cdr3_nt: TGCGCCAGCACCGTAAACCCGACAGGGGCCGGTGGGTACGAGCAGTACTTC
cdr3_aa: CASTVNPTGAGGYEQYF
v_call: TRBV5-1
d_call: TRBD1
j_call: TRBJ2-7
clone_size: -

cdr3_nt: TGTGCCAGCAGTTTAATAACTTCAAGACAGGGGTATCAGCCCCAGCATTTT
cdr3_aa: CASSLITSRQGYQPQHF
v_call: TRBV28
d_call: TRBD1
j_call: TRBJ1-5
clone_size: -

cdr3_nt: TGTGCCGGTCAGGGGGGGCTCTTAATCGCTGAAGCTTTCTTT
cdr3_aa: CAGQGGLLIAEAFF
v_call: TRBV2
d_call: TRBD1
j_call: TRBJ1-1
clone_size: -

cdr3_nt: TGTGCCAGCAGGACAGCCCTTAGCACAGATACGCAGTATTTT
cdr3_aa: CASRTALSTDTQYF
v_call: TRBV2
d_call: -
j_call: TRBJ2-3
clone_size: -

cdr3_nt: TGTGCCAGCAGCTTAGCGGCCCGGCTAGCGGGGCTCGAGCAGTACTTC
cdr3_aa: CASSLAARLAGLEQYF
v_call: TRBV7-2
d_call: TRBD2
j_call: TRBJ2-7
clone_size: -

cdr3_nt: TGTGCCAGCAGCCACGGCAGGACAACTTATGGCTACACCTTC
cdr3_aa: CASSHGRTTYGYTF
v_call: TRBV14
d_call: -
j_call: TRBJ1-2
clone_size: -

cdr3_nt: TGTGCCAGCAGTCTCACAGGTAACGAGCAGTACTTC
cdr3_aa: CASSLTGNEQYF
v_call: TRBV28
d_call: -
j_call: TRBJ2-7
clone_size: -

cdr3_nt: TGTGCCAGCAGTTTAAGGACGGGACAGGGTATAGATACGCAGTATTTT
cdr3_aa: CASSLRTGQGIDTQYF
v_call: TRBV28
d_call: TRBD1
j_call: TRBJ2-3
clone_size: once

cdr3_nt: TGTGCCAGCAGCCCCCCATCGAACACCGGGGAGCTGTTTTTT
cdr3_aa: CASSPPSNTGELFF
v_call: TRBV11-2
d_call: -
j_call: TRBJ2-2
clone_size: -

cdr3_nt: TGCAGTGTAGCGGGCGCGGAGACCCAGTACTTC
cdr3_aa: CSVAGAETQYF
v_call: TRBV20-1
d_call: TRBD2
j_call: TRBJ2-5
clone_size: -

cdr3_nt: TGTGCCACCAGCAGGGGGCTAGCGGGAGTCACAGATACGCAGTATTTT
cdr3_aa: CATSRGLAGVTDTQYF
v_call: TRBV15
d_call: TRBD2
j_call: TRBJ2-3
clone_size: -

cdr3_nt: TGCGCCAGCGGGGAAATTCGGACTAGCGGGGACAATGAGCAGTTCTTC
cdr3_aa: CASGEIRTSGDNEQFF
v_call: TRBV4-1
d_call: TRBD2
j_call: TRBJ2-1
clone_size: -

cdr3_nt: TGTGCCAGCAGTGATTCGGAGACCCAGTACTTC
cdr3_aa: CASSDSETQYF
v_call: TRBV2
d_call: -
j_call: TRBJ2-5
clone_size: -

cdr3_nt: TGTGCCAGCAGCGGACAGGGAAGTTTTAATCAGCCCCAGCATTTT
cdr3_aa: CASSGQGSFNQPQHF
v_call: TRBV28
d_call: TRBD1
j_call: TRBJ1-5
clone_size: few

cdr3_nt: TGTGCCAGCCACCCAGGACTAGCGGGTGCGAACACCGGGGAGCTGTTTTTT
cdr3_aa: CASHPGLAGANTGELFF
v_call: TRBV4-2
d_call: TRBD2
j_call: TRBJ2-2
clone_size: -

cdr3_nt: TGTGCCAGCAGGCGGGACGGCTCCTACGAGCAGTACTTC
cdr3_aa: CASRRDGSYEQYF
v_call: TRBV27
d_call: -
j_call: TRBJ2-7
clone_size: -

cdr3_nt: TGCGCCAGCAGCGTGGGTGGAGGCTCCTACGAGCAGTACTTC
cdr3_aa: CASSVGGGSYEQYF
v_call: TRBV5-1
d_call: -
j_call: TRBJ2-7
clone_size: -

cdr3_nt: TGTGCCATCAGTGAGGGGGCGGGTGAAGAGACCCAGTACTTC
cdr3_aa: CAISEGAGEETQYF
v_call: TRBV10-3
d_call: -
j_call: TRBJ2-5
clone_size: once

cdr3_nt: TGTGCCAGCAGCCAACTAGCGGGAGGTGCCCTAGCCAAAAACATTCAGTACTTC
cdr3_aa: CASSQLAGGALAKNIQYF
v_call: TRBV4-2
d_call: TRBD2
j_call: TRBJ2-4
clone_size: -

cdr3_nt: TGTGCCAGCAGTGGGGCGGGACTAGTCGGAGATACGCAGTATTTT
cdr3_aa: CASSGAGLVGDTQYF
v_call: TRBV6-1
d_call: TRBD2
j_call: TRBJ2-3
clone_size: -

cdr3_nt: TGTGCCAGCAGCGACAGGGCCTCATCCTACAATGAGCAGTTCTTC
cdr3_aa: CASSDRASSYNEQFF
v_call: TRBV9
d_call: -
j_call: TRBJ2-1
clone_size: -

cdr3_nt: TGCGCCAGCAGCTTGAAGTATTATAGTCCGTCGGGGACGAACACCGGGGAGCTGTTTTTT
cdr3_aa: CASSLKYYSPSGTNTGELFF
v_call: TRBV5-1
d_call: -
j_call: TRBJ2-2
clone_size: once

cdr3_nt: TGTGCCAGCAGCATGGGACAGGTGCCTTCCTACGAGCAGTACTTC
cdr3_aa: CASSMGQVPSYEQYF
v_call: TRBV7-9
d_call: TRBD1
j_call: TRBJ2-7
clone_size: -